This is a list of T cell receptor beta chains from one sample in a study of shared clonotypes between healthy human individuals. TCRdb keeps only in-frame clones here, not all; method: immunoSEQ multiplex PCR. Counted here are roughly 1,800,000 clones, around 96% occurring once; the ten biggest clones make up approximately 1.2%. Sequencing was performed on naive CD8+ T cells sorted from blood. The origin of the receptors is a young man in good health. Each CDR3 is given with its conserved first and last residue. A D gene is named only where the DNA matches it firmly. Some rows have no size entry. The others give once, few or many, or a class for an expanded clone.

CDR3 DNA: TGTGCCAGCAGCTTGATCGGGGGCATGAACACTGAAGCTTTCTTT
CDR3 protein: CASSLIGGMNTEAFF
D gene: .
V gene: TRBV5-4
J gene: TRBJ1-1
clone size: .

CDR3 DNA: TGTGCCAGCAGCTTGGTAGCGGGCCTGAACACTGAAGCTTTCTTT
CDR3 protein: CASSLVAGLNTEAFF
D gene: .
V gene: TRBV5-8
J gene: TRBJ1-1
clone size: .

CDR3 DNA: TGTGCCAGCAGCTTAGCCTATTGGGGGAAAGAGACCCAGTACTTC
CDR3 protein: CASSLAYWGKETQYF
D gene: .
V gene: TRBV11-2
J gene: TRBJ2-5
clone size: .

CDR3 DNA: TGCGCCAGTCAGCGGGGGGGCCTGGATACGCAGTATTTT
CDR3 protein: CASQRGGLDTQYF
D gene: TRBD2
V gene: TRBV10-2
J gene: TRBJ2-3
clone size: .

CDR3 DNA: TGCGCCAGCAGCTCAACAGGGGTCCCCGAAGCTTTCTTT
CDR3 protein: CASSSTGVPEAFF
D gene: TRBD1
V gene: TRBV5-1
J gene: TRBJ1-1
clone size: .

CDR3 DNA: TGTGCCAGCAGTCGGAGACAGGGGAGAGAGACCCAGTACTTC
CDR3 protein: CASSRRQGRETQYF
D gene: TRBD1
V gene: TRBV2
J gene: TRBJ2-5
clone size: .

CDR3 DNA: TGTGCCAGCAGTTCGACAGGGGGCGTCACTGAAGCTTTCTTT
CDR3 protein: CASSSTGGVTEAFF
D gene: TRBD1
V gene: TRBV28
J gene: TRBJ1-1
clone size: .

CDR3 DNA: TGTGCCAGCAGTGTTTGGGAGAGGGCTTTCTTT
CDR3 protein: CASSVWERAFF
D gene: .
V gene: TRBV2
J gene: TRBJ1-1
clone size: .

CDR3 DNA: TGTGCCAGCGTGGGGGCAGACTATGGCTACACCTTC
CDR3 protein: CASVGADYGYTF
D gene: .
V gene: TRBV6-1
J gene: TRBJ1-2
clone size: .

CDR3 DNA: TGTGCCAGCAGGGGGCAGGGGGCCTATGGCTACACCTTC
CDR3 protein: CASRGQGAYGYTF
D gene: TRBD1
V gene: TRBV6-5
J gene: TRBJ1-2
clone size: once

CDR3 DNA: TGCGCCAGCAGCCAGGGGACTAGCGAATTCTACGAGCAGTACTTC
CDR3 protein: CASSQGTSEFYEQYF
D gene: TRBD2
V gene: TRBV4-3
J gene: TRBJ2-7
clone size: .

CDR3 DNA: TGCGCCAGCAGCCAAGACGCGGGACCGAACACTGAAGCTTTCTTT
CDR3 protein: CASSQDAGPNTEAFF
D gene: .
V gene: TRBV4-3
J gene: TRBJ1-1
clone size: .

CDR3 DNA: TGCGCCAGCAGCCAAGATGCGGAGCATGAGCAGTTCTTC
CDR3 protein: CASSQDAEHEQFF
D gene: .
V gene: TRBV4-1
J gene: TRBJ2-1
clone size: .

CDR3 DNA: TGTGCCAGCAGTTCCCTGACCGAAAACACTGAAGCTTTCTTT
CDR3 protein: CASSSLTENTEAFF
D gene: .
V gene: TRBV28
J gene: TRBJ1-1
clone size: .

CDR3 DNA: TGCAGCGCTCCGGGACTAGCGGAGGGTAGCTCCTACAATGAGCAGTTCTTC
CDR3 protein: CSAPGLAEGSSYNEQFF
D gene: TRBD2
V gene: TRBV29-1
J gene: TRBJ2-1
clone size: .

CDR3 DNA: TGCGCCAGCAGCCATCCGGGACAGGGGCAAGAGACCCAGTACTTC
CDR3 protein: CASSHPGQGQETQYF
D gene: TRBD1
V gene: TRBV4-1
J gene: TRBJ2-5
clone size: .

CDR3 DNA: TGTGCCAGCAGCCTTGGGACTCACTCGGGCAATGAGCAGTTCTTC
CDR3 protein: CASSLGTHSGNEQFF
D gene: .
V gene: TRBV7-9
J gene: TRBJ2-1
clone size: .

CDR3 DNA: TGTGCCAGCAGTGAAGGGGGCTCAAGAGGAGATACGCAGTATTTT
CDR3 protein: CASSEGGSRGDTQYF
D gene: .
V gene: TRBV6-1
J gene: TRBJ2-3
clone size: .

CDR3 DNA: TGCGCCAGCAGCCAGGAGGAGGACAGGGGTACAGATACGCAGTATTTT
CDR3 protein: CASSQEEDRGTDTQYF
D gene: TRBD1
V gene: TRBV4-1
J gene: TRBJ2-3
clone size: .

CDR3 DNA: TGTGCCAGCAGCCACCCTTACAGGGGGGAGTACTATGGCTACACCTTC
CDR3 protein: CASSHPYRGEYYGYTF
D gene: TRBD1
V gene: TRBV4-2
J gene: TRBJ1-2
clone size: .

CDR3 DNA: TGTGCCAGCAGCTGGATCCAGGGAGAAGGGTACGAGCAGTACTTC
CDR3 protein: CASSWIQGEGYEQYF
D gene: .
V gene: TRBV7-9
J gene: TRBJ2-7
clone size: once

CDR3 DNA: TGTGCCAGCAGTTTCGGGTCGAACTACGAGCAGTACTTC
CDR3 protein: CASSFGSNYEQYF
D gene: .
V gene: TRBV27
J gene: TRBJ2-7
clone size: .

CDR3 DNA: TGTGCCAGTAGTTTATCGACAGGTGGCGACGAGCAGTACTTC
CDR3 protein: CASSLSTGGDEQYF
D gene: .
V gene: TRBV19
J gene: TRBJ2-7
clone size: once

CDR3 DNA: TGTGCCAGCAGCGCCCCCTTGAGGGGGCCTAACACCGGGGAGCTGTTTTTT
CDR3 protein: CASSAPLRGPNTGELFF
D gene: TRBD1
V gene: TRBV9
J gene: TRBJ2-2
clone size: .

CDR3 DNA: TGTGCCAGCAGCCCCCGCTACGAGCAGTACTTC
CDR3 protein: CASSPRYEQYF
D gene: .
V gene: TRBV6-6
J gene: TRBJ2-7
clone size: .

CDR3 DNA: TGTGCCAGCAGCCGACCTGGACTAGCGGAGCACCAAGAGACCCAGTACTTC
CDR3 protein: CASSRPGLAEHQETQYF
D gene: TRBD2
V gene: TRBV7-2
J gene: TRBJ2-5
clone size: .

CDR3 DNA: TGTGCCAGCAGCTTAGTCGGTGGGAGCGTCCGGGAGACCCAGTACTTC
CDR3 protein: CASSLVGGSVRETQYF
D gene: .
V gene: TRBV7-9
J gene: TRBJ2-5
clone size: .

CDR3 DNA: TGTGCCAGCAGTCGTCCCCCGTGGGGCAATCAGCCCCAGCATTTT
CDR3 protein: CASSRPPWGNQPQHF
D gene: .
V gene: TRBV6-1
J gene: TRBJ1-5
clone size: .

CDR3 DNA: TGTGCCAGTAGTCTCTCAAATCGGGACTTTAGCAATCAGCCCCAGCATTTT
CDR3 protein: CASSLSNRDFSNQPQHF
D gene: .
V gene: TRBV19
J gene: TRBJ1-5
clone size: .

CDR3 DNA: TGTGCCAGCAGTTTATTGTCCGGGGTCGACACTGAAGCTTTCTTT
CDR3 protein: CASSLLSGVDTEAFF
D gene: .
V gene: TRBV27
J gene: TRBJ1-1
clone size: .

CDR3 DNA: TGTGCCAGCAGCCCAGGACAGGAGGACGTCCTGACTTTC
CDR3 protein: CASSPGQEDVLTF
D gene: TRBD1
V gene: TRBV7-3
J gene: TRBJ2-6
clone size: .

CDR3 DNA: TGCGCCAGCAGCCAACTTTTCGTACAGGGCAACACCGGGGAGCTGTTTTTT
CDR3 protein: CASSQLFVQGNTGELFF
D gene: .
V gene: TRBV5-1
J gene: TRBJ2-2
clone size: .

CDR3 DNA: TGTGCCAGCAGCTTACGACGGACCTACGAGCAGTACTTC
CDR3 protein: CASSLRRTYEQYF
D gene: .
V gene: TRBV7-8
J gene: TRBJ2-7
clone size: .

CDR3 DNA: TGTGCCAGCAGTTTCTCGGAGTACAATGAGCAGTTCTTC
CDR3 protein: CASSFSEYNEQFF
D gene: .
V gene: TRBV27
J gene: TRBJ2-1
clone size: .

CDR3 DNA: TGTGCCAGCAGCTTAGGCCTGAGGAGCGATCAGCCCCAGCATTTT
CDR3 protein: CASSLGLRSDQPQHF
D gene: .
V gene: TRBV13
J gene: TRBJ1-5
clone size: .

CDR3 DNA: TGTGCCAGCAGCTTATGGAACGACAATGAGCAGTTCTTC
CDR3 protein: CASSLWNDNEQFF
D gene: .
V gene: TRBV7-9
J gene: TRBJ2-1
clone size: .

CDR3 DNA: TGTGCCAGCAGTTTATCGGGGGGGTTCTACGAGCAGTACTTC
CDR3 protein: CASSLSGGFYEQYF
D gene: TRBD2
V gene: TRBV27
J gene: TRBJ2-7
clone size: once

CDR3 DNA: TGCGCCAGCAGCCCGCCCCGGGGTGAGCAGTTCTTC
CDR3 protein: CASSPPRGEQFF
D gene: .
V gene: TRBV4-1
J gene: TRBJ2-1
clone size: .

CDR3 DNA: TGCGCCAGCAGCTCCATAGCGGAGTACCAAGAGACCCAGTACTTC
CDR3 protein: CASSSIAEYQETQYF
D gene: .
V gene: TRBV5-1
J gene: TRBJ2-5
clone size: .

CDR3 DNA: TGCGCCAGCAGCCAAGAAGGCAGGGGTTACGAGCAGTACTTC
CDR3 protein: CASSQEGRGYEQYF
D gene: .
V gene: TRBV4-3
J gene: TRBJ2-7
clone size: .

CDR3 DNA: TGTGCCAGCAGCCAAGGGGCATCGCTGCAAGAGACCCAGTACTTC
CDR3 protein: CASSQGASLQETQYF
D gene: .
V gene: TRBV14
J gene: TRBJ2-5
clone size: .

CDR3 DNA: TGTGCCAGCGGAGGCGAGAGGGGGGCTGGGGATACGCAGTATTTT
CDR3 protein: CASGGERGAGDTQYF
D gene: .
V gene: TRBV2
J gene: TRBJ2-3
clone size: .

CDR3 DNA: TGCGCCAGCAGCCAGGATATACAGACAGGGGCCTACGAGCAGTACTTC
CDR3 protein: CASSQDIQTGAYEQYF
D gene: TRBD1
V gene: TRBV4-1
J gene: TRBJ2-7
clone size: once

CDR3 DNA: TGCAGCGTTGAAGATGGGGCTACCTACGAGCAGTACTTC
CDR3 protein: CSVEDGATYEQYF
D gene: .
V gene: TRBV29-1
J gene: TRBJ2-7
clone size: once

CDR3 DNA: TGTGCCAGCAGTACGGGGACCTACGAGCAGTACTTC
CDR3 protein: CASSTGTYEQYF
D gene: .
V gene: TRBV6-5
J gene: TRBJ2-7
clone size: .

CDR3 DNA: TGTGCCAGCAGCCAAGGACGAGTAGGGGGACAGGGGATCTACGAGCAGTACTTC
CDR3 protein: CASSQGRVGGQGIYEQYF
D gene: TRBD1
V gene: TRBV4-2
J gene: TRBJ2-7
clone size: .

CDR3 DNA: TGTGCCAGCAGCCTAGATCCGGCAGGGGCGGTCAGGGGCTACACCTTC
CDR3 protein: CASSLDPAGAVRGYTF
D gene: .
V gene: TRBV11-2
J gene: TRBJ1-2
clone size: .

CDR3 DNA: TGTGCCAGCAGCTTAGGGGTTGGCCTTGGCACAGATACGCAGTATTTT
CDR3 protein: CASSLGVGLGTDTQYF
D gene: .
V gene: TRBV7-8
J gene: TRBJ2-3
clone size: .

CDR3 DNA: TGTGCCAGCAGCTTCTCTGGCTCGCCCGGGGAGCTGTTTTTT
CDR3 protein: CASSFSGSPGELFF
D gene: .
V gene: TRBV27
J gene: TRBJ2-2
clone size: .

CDR3 DNA: TGTGCCAGCAGCTCCCCCCCGGGGGGTCTTAAGGCCGGGGAGCTGTTTTTT
CDR3 protein: CASSSPPGGLKAGELFF
D gene: TRBD2
V gene: TRBV7-9
J gene: TRBJ2-2
clone size: .

CDR3 DNA: TGCGCCAGCGCGGCAGGGGACGGTGGAAACACCATATATTTT
CDR3 protein: CASAAGDGGNTIYF
D gene: .
V gene: TRBV5-1
J gene: TRBJ1-3
clone size: .

CDR3 DNA: TGTGCCAGCAGCCCGCCGTCAATGGGTAATTCACCCCTCCACTTT
CDR3 protein: CASSPPSMGNSPLHF
D gene: .
V gene: TRBV7-9
J gene: TRBJ1-6
clone size: few

CDR3 DNA: TGTGCCAGCAGTTACCGGGGAAATCAGCCCCAGCATTTT
CDR3 protein: CASSYRGNQPQHF
D gene: .
V gene: TRBV6-5
J gene: TRBJ1-5
clone size: .

CDR3 DNA: TGTGCCAGCAGCTCGGGACACCGGGAGGGCTACGAGCAGTACTTC
CDR3 protein: CASSSGHREGYEQYF
D gene: TRBD2
V gene: TRBV5-8
J gene: TRBJ2-7
clone size: .

CDR3 DNA: TGTGCCAGCAGCACGGGACGGAACTATGGCTACACCTTC
CDR3 protein: CASSTGRNYGYTF
D gene: .
V gene: TRBV9
J gene: TRBJ1-2
clone size: .

CDR3 DNA: TGTGCCAGCAGCGTAGAGGGGACAGGGGGCGACGAGCAGTACTTC
CDR3 protein: CASSVEGTGGDEQYF
D gene: TRBD1
V gene: TRBV9
J gene: TRBJ2-7
clone size: .

CDR3 DNA: TGTGCCAGCAGCTCCATAGCGGGGGGCGCGTCAGATACGCAGTATTTT
CDR3 protein: CASSSIAGGASDTQYF
D gene: TRBD2
V gene: TRBV5-4
J gene: TRBJ2-3
clone size: .

CDR3 DNA: TGTGCCAGCAGCTTCACCGGGACTGGGGCCTACGAGCAGTACTTC
CDR3 protein: CASSFTGTGAYEQYF
D gene: .
V gene: TRBV7-9
J gene: TRBJ2-7
clone size: .

CDR3 DNA: TGTGCCAGCAGCTCGAGGACTGGGACAGGGGTGTACAATGAGCAGTTCTTC
CDR3 protein: CASSSRTGTGVYNEQFF
D gene: TRBD1
V gene: TRBV11-2
J gene: TRBJ2-1
clone size: .